This T cell receptor (beta chain) is from a study of blood T cell repertoires in COVID-19. As for the study in general: Italy, Spain and the United States were the sources of the convalescent and acute COVID-19 samples. In each case, the material was cDNA or gDNA derived from T cells, B-cell-depleted T cells, or PBMCs.

CDR1 is SGHRS, CDR2 YFSETQ, per germline. The CDR3 covers 15 residues. V gave up 0 bases and J gave up 1 base, with 10 bases separating them. Per the original data handling: It was from reference gene primer amplification that nucleated cell counts were estimated. Data came from immunoSEQ multiplex PCR; TCRdb stores just in-frame clones and leaves some out. That table supplies the V and J calls and clone size; D and trimming were determined from the DNA. The sample lists 180,000 or so clones, around 85% occurring once. This clone appeared a single time. What was sequenced was peripheral blood. This sequence originates from a man in his 60s with acute or convalescent COVID-19. The chain employs TRBV5-1 and TRBJ1-1; D gene uncertain. In nucleotides, the CDR3 is TGCGCCAGCAGCTTGGCTGTCAGGAAGAACACTGAAGCTTTCTTT. It encodes CASSLAVRKNTEAFF.